This T cell receptor (beta chain) was captured by sequencing in a study of molecular identifiers for immune sequencing clone quantification. Study-wide background: Replicate runs used RNA from about 20,000 or 100,000 naive CD8 cells, which was split five ways into aliquots, and four of those aliquots were then sequenced. Whole-study results and caveats: Highly expanded clone sizes could be underestimated by identical TCR molecules sharing a barcode.

This clonotype was seen repeatedly, ten times or more. The antigen is undetermined. Previously reported methods and listed TCR primers produced the bulk TCR libraries. TCRdb independently ran MiXCR on the PCR reads; one entry per CDR3 protein. Among 85,000 to 130,000 distinct CDR3 sequences, roughly a third were seen once, and the ten largest hold around 4%. The length of the CDR3 is 15 residues. Between the trimmed V and J ends, which lost 5 bases and 3 bases, there was a span of 17 bases. The V gene's germline CDR1 is SEHNR and CDR2 FQNEAQ (reference sequence). The receptor was derived from a human donor in good health. Some libraries in this study had Jurkat cell RNA spiked in. V is TRBV7-9 and J is TRBJ2-7; no clear D. Sequencing used naive CD8+ T cells from blood, with Jurkat cell RNA spiked in. Specified subset: FACS-sorted CD8+CD4-CCR7+CD45RA+ naive T cells. CDR3 sequence reads: CASSPETRSFYEQYF. CDR3 in DNA: TGTGCCAGCAGCCCCGAGACCAGGTCCTTCTACGAGCAGTACTTC.